Below, 9 T cell receptor beta chains from the same sample are listed, as sequenced in a study of blood T cell repertoires in COVID-19. Profiled with immunoSEQ multiplex PCR; TCRdb holds only in-frame clones, not every one. The sample shows about 77,000 clones, 65% to 85% of them seen only once. The specimen sequenced was peripheral blood. Every receptor here comes from a man in his 70s with active or convalescent COVID-19.

This chain connects TRBV7-3 to TRBJ2-5; 14 bases are a match to TRBD2. CDR1 is SGHTA and CDR2 is FQGTGA in the germline V gene. J gave up 5 bases and V 4 bases, and 6 bases lay outside the gene matches. This CDR3 has 16 amino acids. The DNA for the CDR3 is TGTGCCAGCAGCTCCGGGACTAGCGGGGGCCGGGAGACCCAGTACTTC. As protein: CASSSGTSGGRETQYF.

A single count supports this clone. The rearrangement uses TRBV19 and TRBJ2-3; TRBD2 matches at 13 bases. The CDR3 spans 18 residues. Germline assignment: CDR1 LNHDA and CDR2 SQIVND (reference sequence). With 1 base clipped from V and 1 base from J, the junction kept 5 bases outside the gene matches. Here the CDR3 reads CASSIALGLAGGTDTQYF. For the CDR3, the DNA is TGTGCCAGTAGTATAGCGTTAGGACTAGCGGGGGGCACAGATACGCAGTATTTT.

For the CDR3, the DNA is TGTGCCTGGGGGAGAGTCGGGGCCGGGGAGCTGTTTTTT. Translated: CAWGRVGAGELFF. The rearrangement uses TRBV30 and TRBJ2-2, with D perhaps TRBD2 (5 bases). The germline V gene has CDR1 GTSNPN and CDR2 SVGIG (reference sequence). The CDR3 covers 13 residues. The V and J ends lost 5 bases and 6 bases respectively, with 13 bases between them. Full variable domain (remainder filled in from reference TRBV30 and TRBJ2-2): SQTIHQWPATLVQPVGSPLSLECTVEGTSNPNLYWYRQAAGRGLQLLFYSVGIGQISSEVPQNLSASRPQDRQFILSSKKLLLSDSGFYLCAWGRVGAGELFFGEGSRLTVL.

This clone showed up just once. The V and J genes are TRBV5-1 and TRBJ2-1; D is possibly TRBD2 (5 bases). V lost 1 base to trimming and J lost 5 bases, with 7 bases between them. The germline gives CDR1 SGHRS, CDR2 YFSETQ. CDR3 length equals 13 residues. CDR3 in amino acids: CASSLYGNNEQFF. The CDR3 DNA follows: TGCGCCAGCAGCTTGTACGGGAACAATGAGCAGTTCTTC.

This clone has a single count. This chain joins TRBV5-1 and TRBJ1-2; TRBD1 is a possible D gene (5 bases). The germline CDR1 and CDR2 sequences are SGHRS and YFSETQ. This CDR3 has 11 residues. V lost 4 bases and J lost 9, with 10 bases in between. The CDR3 DNA follows: TGCGCCAGCAGCGGAGGGGATAGCTACACCTTC. This translates into CASSGGDSYTF.

V and J are TRBV2 and TRBJ1-5, with D perhaps TRBD1 (5 bases). Germline CDR1 reads SNHLY; CDR2 reads FYNNEI. Between the trimmed V and J ends, which lost 6 bases and 0 bases, there was a span of 12 bases. CDR3 length: 15 amino acids. CDR3 loop: CASRKTDHSNQPQHF. As DNA, the CDR3 is TGTGCCAGCAGGAAGACAGACCATAGCAATCAGCCCCAGCATTTT.

V usage is TRBV7-9 and J usage is TRBJ2-1; D is perhaps TRBD1 (5 bases). Trimming stripped 5 bases from V and 7 bases from J, with 12 bases between. Germline CDR1 and CDR2: SEHNR and FQNEAQ (reference sequence). The CDR3 contains 13 residues. The CDR3 protein is CASSPTGVNEQFF. For the CDR3, the DNA is TGTGCCAGCAGCCCTACAGGTGTGAATGAGCAGTTCTTC.

The J gene is TRBJ2-5, the V gene TRBV12-5; 9 positions agree with TRBD1. Germline V gene sequence: CDR1 LGHNT, CDR2 FRNRAP. The CDR3 totals 17 residues. CDR3 loop: CALRPFLYRGQSETQYF. In nucleotides, the CDR3 is TGTGCCCTACGCCCCTTCCTTTACAGGGGGCAGAGCGAGACCCAGTACTTC.

This clone has a single count. The V call is TRBV2, the J call TRBJ2-1; TRBD2 might be the D (6 bases). CDR1 and CDR2 (germline): SNHLY, FYNNEI. Trimming took off 2 bases at V and 12 bases at J, with 14 bases between the two ends. The CDR3 extends over 13 amino acids. The CDR3 protein is CASSERGTRGQFF. CDR3 coding DNA: TGTGCCAGCAGTGAACGGGGGACTCGGGGGCAGTTCTTC.